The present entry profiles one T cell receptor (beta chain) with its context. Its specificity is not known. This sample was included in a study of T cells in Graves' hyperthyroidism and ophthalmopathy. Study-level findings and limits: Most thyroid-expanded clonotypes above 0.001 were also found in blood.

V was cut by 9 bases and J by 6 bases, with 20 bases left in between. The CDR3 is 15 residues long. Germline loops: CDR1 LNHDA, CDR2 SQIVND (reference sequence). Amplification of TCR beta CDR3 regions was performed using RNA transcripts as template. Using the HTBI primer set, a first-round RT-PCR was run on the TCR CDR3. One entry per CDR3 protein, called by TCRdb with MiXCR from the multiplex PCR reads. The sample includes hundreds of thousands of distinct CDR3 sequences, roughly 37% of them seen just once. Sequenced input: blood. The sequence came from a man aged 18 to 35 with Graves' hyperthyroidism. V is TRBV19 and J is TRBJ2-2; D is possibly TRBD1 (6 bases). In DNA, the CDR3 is TGTGCCAGCAGTGAGTCCAACAGGGCTTCCGGGGAGCTGTTTTTT. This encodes CASSESNRASGELFF.